This T cell receptor beta chain appears in the sequencing data of a study of shared clonotypes between healthy human individuals. The germline V and J ends were trimmed by 0 bases and 2 bases, with 11 bases remaining between them. Germline V gene lookup returns CDR1 LGHNA and CDR2 YSLEER. The CDR3 runs to 16 residues. CD8 cells classed as naive were CD45RO-negative and positively selected for CCR7, excluding terminally differentiated effector memory CD45RA+ cells. Sequencing used immunoSEQ multiplex PCR; TCRdb keeps in-frame clones, though not all of them. The sample has fewer than 800,000 clones, about 90% seen once.

The chain is built from TRBV4-3 and TRBJ1-5, with D perhaps matching TRBD1 (5 bases). Sequencing was carried out using naive CD8+ T cells sorted from blood. The sequence was obtained from a man aged 25 to 40 in good health. CDR3 loop: CASSQELGGGNQPQHF. DNA for the CDR3: TGCGCCAGCAGCCAAGAACTGGGGGGAGGCAATCAGCCCCAGCATTTT.